This TCR beta chain was profiled in a study of CD8+ T cells in alopecia areata. Study information: Tofacitinib lasted 6 to 18 months, then 6 months off drug.

In the case of this clone: Its antigen is currently unknown.

Once RNA had been extracted, it was reverse transcribed into cDNA to act as the sequencing template. TCRdb keeps only in-frame clones here, not all; method: immunoSEQ multiplex PCR. The sample has 90,000 to 150,000 clones; about 50% are singletons. In germline, CDR1 is SGHRS, CDR2 YFSETQ. This CDR3 contains 12 residues. V lost 2 bases, J lost 6 bases, and 8 bases lay in between. Points from the study as a whole: It was observed that many expanded lesional clones persisted in scalp and blood during tofacitinib. Scalp data also include sequences from resident alphabeta T cells of normal skin.

Treatment defined: oral pan-JAK inhibitor, 5-10 mg twice daily. Alopecia areata patients had lesional scalp punch biopsies and peripheral blood taken from them. The sequencing here drew on CD4+ T cells sorted from blood, taken at week 4, from a patient treated with tofacitinib. The sequence was collected from a human donor with alopecia areata. The chain couples TRBV5-1 to TRBJ1-2, with TRBD1 as a possible D gene (6 bases). The CDR3, as DNA: TGCGCCAGCAGCTTCTCAGGGGATGGCTACACCTTC. Translation: CASSFSGDGYTF.